This T cell receptor beta chain was sequenced for a study of T cell responses to AZD1222 COVID-19 vaccine. V lost 4 bases and J 5 bases, leaving 14 bases between the germline ends. CDR3 length equals 14 residues. Germline V gene lookup returns CDR1 LGHDT and CDR2 YNNKEL (reference sequence). Whole-study results and caveats: The study sampled repertoires only after the peak T cell response. Baseline seropositivity occurred in only 5 to 7 AZD1222 recipients.

Sequencing used immunoSEQ multiplex PCR; TCRdb keeps in-frame clones, though not all of them. Found here are 110,000 or so clones, 90% to 95% of them singletons; the top ten hold 7.5%. Comment on this clone: Its antigen remains unidentified.

The sequence was collected from an adult in good health. The V gene is TRBV3-1 (or the pseudogene TRBV3-2), the J gene TRBJ2-5; D is unclear. This specimen consisted of peripheral blood, obtained on day 0 of AZD1222 vaccination. The CDR3 nucleotides are TGTGCCAGCAGCCTTTTGGCGAATCAGGAGACCCAGTACTTC. This sequence encodes CASSLLANQETQYF.